This T cell receptor beta chain was sequenced during a study of blood T cell repertoires in COVID-19. The data were produced by immunoSEQ multiplex PCR, yet TCRdb's version contains in-frame clones alone and is incomplete. The repertoire holds about 170,000 clones, with roughly 87% as singletons. Trimming pared 4 bases from V and 4 bases from J, leaving 10 bases between. CDR1 is MGHDK, CDR2 SYGVNS, per germline. The CDR3 is 13 residues long. Source material: PBMCs or T cells enriched from blood (not recorded which). This chain links TRBV25-1 with TRBJ1-1; the D gene is possibly TRBD1 (6 bases). The sequence derives from a woman aged 45-65 years who had recovered from COVID-19. In DNA form, the CDR3 reads TGTGCCAGCAGTGCCCCAGGGGCCACTGAAGCTTTCTTT. It encodes CASSAPGATEAFF.